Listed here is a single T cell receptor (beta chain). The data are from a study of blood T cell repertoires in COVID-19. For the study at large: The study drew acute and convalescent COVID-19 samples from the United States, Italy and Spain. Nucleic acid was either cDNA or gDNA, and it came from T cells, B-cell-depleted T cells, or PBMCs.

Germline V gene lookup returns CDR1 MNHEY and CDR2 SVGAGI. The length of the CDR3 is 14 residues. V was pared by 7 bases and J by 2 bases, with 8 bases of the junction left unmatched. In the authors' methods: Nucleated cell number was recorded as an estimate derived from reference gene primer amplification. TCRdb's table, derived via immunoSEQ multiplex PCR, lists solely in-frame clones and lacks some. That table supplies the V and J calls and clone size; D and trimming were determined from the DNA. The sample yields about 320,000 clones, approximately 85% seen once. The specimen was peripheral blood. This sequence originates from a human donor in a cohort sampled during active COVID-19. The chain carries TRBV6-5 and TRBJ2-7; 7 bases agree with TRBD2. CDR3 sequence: CASMKGGGPYEQYF. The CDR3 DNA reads TGTGCCAGCATGAAAGGCGGGGGTCCCTACGAGCAGTACTTC.